This T cell receptor beta chain is from a study of T cells in tuberculosis. About the research overall: CD1B tetramers identified T cells specific for mycobacterial lipid GMM. Findings and caveats of the study: T cells binding CD1B-GMM tetramer weakly possibly escaped the sort.

After thawing and overnight rest, PBMC were stained with GMM-loaded CD1B tetramer, viability dye and anti-CD3 for sorting. The CD1B tetramers carried C32 glucose monomycolate purified from Rhodococcus equi. CD14-expressing monocytes were removed from PBMC before cryopreservation and sorting. The CDR3 loop spans 15 amino acids. After removal of 6 bases from V and 1 base from J, the junction contained 6 bases not matched to a gene. Sequencing of TCR-alpha and TCR-beta chains was unpaired. Repertoires were generated with immunoSEQ multiplex PCR, while TCRdb's copy carries only in-frame clones and drops some. This sample has 80,000 to 90,000 clones; approximately 91% occur once, and the top ten carry less than 2.5%.

The receptor comes from an adult woman with latent tuberculosis. The sequencing input was CD1b-GMM tetramer-negative cells sorted from PBMCs. V gene TRBV23-1 combines with J gene TRBJ2-3; TRBD1 matches at 8 bases. TRBV23-1 is noted as an ORF with a role that remains uncertain. The DNA of the CDR3 is TGCGCCAGCAGCGACAGGGGAAAAGGCACAGATACGCAGTATTTT. Protein product: CASSDRGKGTDTQYF.